This entry lists 7 T cell receptor beta chains sequenced from one sample in a study of blood T cell repertoires in COVID-19. TCRdb's copy holds only in-frame clones and misses some; the assay was immunoSEQ multiplex PCR. This table has under 150,000 clones, approximately 80% appearing once. Sequenced input: peripheral blood. These receptors were taken from a human donor in a cohort sampled during active COVID-19.

This chain joins TRBV5-4 and TRBJ1-4; tentatively, D is TRBD1 (6 bases). V gave up 1 base and J gave up 7 bases, with 11 bases separating them. From germline, CDR1 is SGHNT and CDR2 YYREEE (reference sequence). The CDR3 consists of 14 residues. The CDR3 DNA sequence: TGTGCCAGCAGCTTGATGCAGGGGAGTGAAAAACTGTTTTTT. This translates into CASSLMQGSEKLFF.

The chain couples TRBV7-9 to TRBJ2-5, with 13 positions matching TRBD2. Germline lookup yields CDR1 SEHNR and CDR2 FQNEAQ (reference sequence). CDR3 length: 19 residues. V lost 8 bases and J lost 5; bases outside the gene matches: 20. CDR3 nucleotides: TGTGCCAGCGTCCGACTGCCCCCCACTAGCGGGGGGGCAGGCGAGACCCAGTACTTC. Its translation: CASVRLPPTSGGAGETQYF.

This clone has only a few counts. The chain joins TRBV9 to TRBJ2-7, with 7 bases matching TRBD1. Germline CDR1 SGDLS, CDR2 YYNGEE. J was trimmed by 4 bases and V by 4 bases; bases with no gene match: 8. This CDR3 region has 14 residues. CDR3 sequence: CASSTDPGGYEQYF. The CDR3 DNA reads as TGTGCCAGCAGCACCGATCCAGGGGGATACGAGCAGTACTTC.

For the CDR3, the DNA is TGTGCCAGTAGTACCCCGGGAGGGGATCTGGAGACCCAGTACTTC. It specifies CASSTPGGDLETQYF. The V call is TRBV19, the J call TRBJ2-5; 8 nucleotides agree with TRBD2. CDR3 size: 15 residues. Trimming removed 4 bases from V and 5 bases from J; junction bases left unmatched: 9. Per germline, CDR1 LNHDA and CDR2 SQIVND (reference sequence).

The chain links TRBV11-2 to TRBJ1-2; 8 bases are a match to TRBD1. In germline, CDR1 is SGHAT, CDR2 FQNNGV. Trimming took 4 bases from V and 7 from J; bases not matched to a gene: 5. This CDR3 comprises 13 residues. CDR3 sequence reads: CASSSRQGIGYTF. Written as DNA, the CDR3 is TGTGCCAGCAGCTCGCGACAGGGGATTGGCTACACCTTC.

The chain carries TRBV6-1 and TRBJ2-1; D gene ambiguous. The ends were cut back, 1 base at V and 4 bases at J, with 11 bases in the middle. The germline CDR1 and CDR2 sequences are MNHNS and SASEGT. This CDR3 region has 15 residues. The CDR3 coding sequence is TGTGCCAGCAGTGAAGACTCCGCCCCGTACAATGAGCAGTTCTTC. It yields the protein CASSEDSAPYNEQFF.

This clone was detected only once. J is TRBJ1-2 and V is TRBV19, with D tentatively TRBD1 (6 bases). Germline V CDR1 and CDR2: LNHDA, SQIVND (reference sequence). The CDR3 extends over 15 amino acids. Deletions cut 4 bases from V and 5 bases from J, with 17 bases between. CDR3 loop: CASSTTGQIAYGYTF. As DNA, the CDR3 is TGTGCCAGTAGTACAACAGGACAGATCGCTTATGGCTACACCTTC.